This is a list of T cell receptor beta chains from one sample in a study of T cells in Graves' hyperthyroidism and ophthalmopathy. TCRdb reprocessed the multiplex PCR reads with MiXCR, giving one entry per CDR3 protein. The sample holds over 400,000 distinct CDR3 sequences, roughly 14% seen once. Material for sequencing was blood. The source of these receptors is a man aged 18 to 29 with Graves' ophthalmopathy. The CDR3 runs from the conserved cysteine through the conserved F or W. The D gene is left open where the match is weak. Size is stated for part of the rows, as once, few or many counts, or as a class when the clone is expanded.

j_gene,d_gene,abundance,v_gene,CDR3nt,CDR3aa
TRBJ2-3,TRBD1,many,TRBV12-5,TGTGCTAGTGGTTCGGGACAGTCTCCAGATACGCAGTATTTT,CASGSGQSPDTQYF
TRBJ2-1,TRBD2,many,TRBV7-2,TGTGCCAGCAGCTTAGGGACTAGCGGGGGGTTAAGGGAGCAGTTCTTC,CASSLGTSGGLREQFF
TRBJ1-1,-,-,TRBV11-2,TGTGCCAGCAGCTTAGACCAGGGGATGAGAACTGAAGCTTTCTTT,CASSLDQGMRTEAFF
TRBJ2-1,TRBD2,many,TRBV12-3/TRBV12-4,TGTGCCAGCAGTGCAGGGACTAGCGGGGGGTATGAGCAGTTCTTC,CASSAGTSGGYEQFF
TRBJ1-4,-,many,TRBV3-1,TGTGCCAGCAGCCAACAGTCCGGCCCTAATGAAAAACTGTTTTTT,CASSQQSGPNEKLFF
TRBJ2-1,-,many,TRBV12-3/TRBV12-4,TGTGCCAGCAGGGGGGGCAATGAGCAGTTCTTC,CASRGGNEQFF
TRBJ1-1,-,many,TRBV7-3,TGTGCCAGCGGTAGCAACATGAACACTGAAGCTTTCTTT,CASGSNMNTEAFF
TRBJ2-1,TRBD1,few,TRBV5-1,TGCGCCAGCAGCTTGGCTTGGACAGGGGTTGCTGAGCAGTTCTTC,CASSLAWTGVAEQFF
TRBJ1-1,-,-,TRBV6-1,TGTGCCAGCAAGGGGACCCCGAACACTGAAGCTTTCTTT,CASKGTPNTEAFF
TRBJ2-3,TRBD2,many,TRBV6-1,TGTGCCAGCAGTCCCCGTTGGCTAACTAGCGACCTAAGTGCAGATACGCAGTATTTT,CASSPRWLTSDLSADTQYF
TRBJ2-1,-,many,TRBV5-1,TGCGCCAGCGGAGGGTACAATGAGCAGTTCTTC,CASGGYNEQFF
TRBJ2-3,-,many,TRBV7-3,TGTGCCAGCAGCCCTGGGTCTAGCACAGATACGCAGTATTTT,CASSPGSSTDTQYF
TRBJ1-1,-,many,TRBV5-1,TGCGCCAGCAGCGAGAATCCTACAGGGCAGAACACTGAAGCTTTCTTT,CASSENPTGQNTEAFF
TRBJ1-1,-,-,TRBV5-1,TGCGCCAGCAGCTTGGCCAACGGCGCAGGGAACACTGAAGCTTTCTTT,CASSLANGAGNTEAFF
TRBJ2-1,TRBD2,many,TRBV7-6,TGTGCCAGCAGCCAAGGACTAGCGGAATACAATGAGCAGTTCTTC,CASSQGLAEYNEQFF
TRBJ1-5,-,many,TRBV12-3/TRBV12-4,TGTGCCAGCAGTAAGGAGACGAGTTATCAGCCCCAGCATTTT,CASSKETSYQPQHF
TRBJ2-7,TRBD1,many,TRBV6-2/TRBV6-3,TGTGCCAGCAGTTACCGCACAGGGGGGATCTCCTACGAGCAGTACTTC,CASSYRTGGISYEQYF
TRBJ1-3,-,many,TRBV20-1,TGCAGTGCTAGACCCACTGACGGGCCTGGAAACACCATATATTTT,CSARPTDGPGNTIYF
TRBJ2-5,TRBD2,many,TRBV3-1,TGTGCCAGCAGCCAGTTCCTAGCGGGAGGAAGGCAAGAGACCCAGTACTTC,CASSQFLAGGRQETQYF
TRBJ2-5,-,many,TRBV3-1,TGTGCCAGCAGCCAAAACGTCGGACAGAAAGAGACCCAGTACTTC,CASSQNVGQKETQYF
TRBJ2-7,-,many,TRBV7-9,TGTGCCAGCAGCTTACCACTAGGCGAGCAGTACTTC,CASSLPLGEQYF
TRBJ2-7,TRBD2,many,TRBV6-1,TGTGCCAGCACCGCTAGCGGGAGGAGCAACGAGCAGTACTTC,CASTASGRSNEQYF
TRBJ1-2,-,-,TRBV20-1,TGCAGTGCTATTATCCTGGGGCCCGGCATCAGCTACACCTTC,CSAIILGPGISYTF
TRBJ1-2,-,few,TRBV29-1,TGCAGCGTTGAAGCGGGAGAGGGGAGCTATGGCTACACCTTC,CSVEAGEGSYGYTF
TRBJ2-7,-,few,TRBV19,TGTGCCAGTAGTACCGGGACATCAGAGCAGTACTTC,CASSTGTSEQYF
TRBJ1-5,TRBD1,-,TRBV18,TGTGCCAGCTCACCAGAAACAGGGGGCAGAGGTCAGCCCCAGCATTTT,CASSPETGGRGQPQHF
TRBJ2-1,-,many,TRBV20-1,TGCAGTGCCGGGGGGGGTACAGGGGCGCAGTCCTACAATGAGCAGTTCTTC,CSAGGGTGAQSYNEQFF
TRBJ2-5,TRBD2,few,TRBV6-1,TGTGCCAGCAGCGGACTAGCGGGAGACTTGCAAGAGACCCAGTACTTC,CASSGLAGDLQETQYF
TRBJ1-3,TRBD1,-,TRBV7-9,TGTGCCAGCAGCTTTCGGACAGGGGATGGAAACACCATATATTTT,CASSFRTGDGNTIYF
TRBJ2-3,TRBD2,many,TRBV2,TGTGCCAGCGGAGCGGGGGGAGGAGATACGCAGTATTTT,CASGAGGGDTQYF
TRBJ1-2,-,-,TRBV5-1,TGCGCCAGCAGCTCACTGACAGTCTCATATGGCTACACCTTC,CASSSLTVSYGYTF
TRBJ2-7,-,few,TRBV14,TGTGCCAGCAGCCAAGAGGGACCAGCTTACGAGCAGTACTTC,CASSQEGPAYEQYF
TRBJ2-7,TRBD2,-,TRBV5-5,TGTGCCAGCAGCAGGGTAGCGGGGGCATCCTACGAGCAGTACTTC,CASSRVAGASYEQYF
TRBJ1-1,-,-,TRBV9,TGTGCCAGCAGCGTAGCTCGGGGTGCAGACACTGAAGCTTTCTTT,CASSVARGADTEAFF
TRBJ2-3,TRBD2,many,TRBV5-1,TGCGCCAGCAGCTTGGCCGGGACTAGCGGGAGCACAGATACGCAGTATTTT,CASSLAGTSGSTDTQYF
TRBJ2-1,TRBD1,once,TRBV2,TGTGCCAGCAGTGAACGTGGGACAGGGGGCCCCTACAATGAGCAGTTCTTC,CASSERGTGGPYNEQFF
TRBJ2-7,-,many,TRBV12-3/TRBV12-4,TGTGCCAGCAGTTTAGGGACAGCTGACGAGCAGTACTTC,CASSLGTADEQYF
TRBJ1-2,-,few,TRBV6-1,TGTGCCAGCACCCCAGCCCCGGGAACTTATGGCTACACCTTC,CASTPAPGTYGYTF
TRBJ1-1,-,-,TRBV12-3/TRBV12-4,TGTGCCAGCAGTTGGTTACGTGACAAAGCTTTCTTT,CASSWLRDKAFF
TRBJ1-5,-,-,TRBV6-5,TGTGCCAGCAGTTACTCGAAGGGGGGCCATAGCAATCAGCCCCAGCATTTT,CASSYSKGGHSNQPQHF
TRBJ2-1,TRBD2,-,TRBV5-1,TGCGCCAGCAGCTTGGCCGAGGGACTAGCGGGGGAAAATGAGCAGTTCTTC,CASSLAEGLAGENEQFF
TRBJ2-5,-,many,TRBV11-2,TGTGCCAGCAGCTTATGGGGTGTGGAGACCCAGTACTTC,CASSLWGVETQYF